Listed below are T cell receptor beta chains from one sample, sequenced in a study of molecular identifiers for immune sequencing clone quantification. One entry per CDR3 protein, called by TCRdb with MiXCR from the PCR reads. The data contain roughly 300,000 distinct CDR3 sequences, about 22% of them singletons. The sequenced sample consisted of naive CD8+ T cells from blood, with Jurkat cell RNA spiked in. The source of these receptors is a human donor in good health. Some libraries in this study had Jurkat cell RNA spiked in. Both conserved end residues are part of each CDR3.

>18|TRBV7-2
CASSLDYAVAGSTDTQYF
>15|TRBV27
CASSPSGGAPYEQYF
>14|TRBV27
CASRRGGVSYEQYF
>12|TRBV7-9
CASRTPADTQYF
>17|TRBV27
CASSSRTSMGRGTEAFF
>17|TRBV7-9
CASSQSQDSALTYEQYF
>13|TRBV4-1
CASSQDGAETQYF
>13|TRBV5-5
CASLRGPGTEAFF
>17|TRBV30
CAWSVAGGGRLERTQYF
>14|TRBV7-9
CASSQIRLPGTQYF
>13|TRBV19
CASSGGFSYEQYF
>12|TRBV6-2/TRBV6-3
CASSLRTDEAFF
>13|TRBV6-2/TRBV6-3
CASSYWVNQPQHF
>14|TRBV4-1
CASSQRQRSAEQYF
>17|TRBV4-3
CASSQDRPTSGSYEQYF
>14|TRBV29-1
CSVTPGQGGYEQYF
>12|TRBV7-6
CASSPVAGELFF
>16|TRBV2
CASSLWEEVGNQPQHF
>19|TRBV11-3
CASSSPPGSTGGPTDTQYF
>14|TRBV13
CASSPRLEKETQYF
>16|TRBV9
CASSVAPGSYTGELFF
>15|TRBV6-2/TRBV6-3
CASSQGQSGANVPTF
>17|TRBV27
CASSPLPVSGRANEQFF
>11|TRBV5-6
CASSLGNGYTF
>14|TRBV28
CAIPGPSNTGELFF
>15|TRBV27
CASGGLAGVRYEQYF
>19|TRBV2
CASSRTGTSGRLDTGELLF
>14|TRBV9
CASGVSGVLETQYF
>15|TRBV19
CASRWVFRLNTEAFF
>14|TRBV13
CASSLGGRFYEQYF
>13|TRBV2
CAGTEVYYNEQFF
>14|TRBV12-3/TRBV12-4
CASTQDRTDTEAFF
>16|TRBV7-2
CASSLPPSGPTDTQYF